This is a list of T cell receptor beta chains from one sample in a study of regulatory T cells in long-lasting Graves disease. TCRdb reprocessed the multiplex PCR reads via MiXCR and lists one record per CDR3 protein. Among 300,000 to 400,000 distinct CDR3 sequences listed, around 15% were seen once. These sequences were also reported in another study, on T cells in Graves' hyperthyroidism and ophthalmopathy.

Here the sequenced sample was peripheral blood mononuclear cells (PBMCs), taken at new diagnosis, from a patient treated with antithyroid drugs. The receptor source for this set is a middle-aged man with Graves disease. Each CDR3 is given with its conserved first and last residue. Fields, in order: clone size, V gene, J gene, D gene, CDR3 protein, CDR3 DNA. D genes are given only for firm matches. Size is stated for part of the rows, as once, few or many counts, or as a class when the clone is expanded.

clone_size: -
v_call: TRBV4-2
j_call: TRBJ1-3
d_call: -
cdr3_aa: CASSFPGSGNTIYF
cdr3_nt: TGTGCCAGCAGCTTTCCTGGCTCTGGAAACACCATATATTTT

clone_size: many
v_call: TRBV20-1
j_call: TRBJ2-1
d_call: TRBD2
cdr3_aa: CSARDRKAGGLYNEQFF
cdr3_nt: TGCAGTGCTAGAGATCGGAAAGCGGGGGGGCTCTACAATGAGCAGTTCTTC

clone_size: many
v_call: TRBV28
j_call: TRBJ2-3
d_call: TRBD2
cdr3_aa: CASRNSGAGYGSTDTQYF
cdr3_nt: TGTGCCAGCAGAAATAGCGGGGCCGGGTACGGCTCCACAGATACGCAGTATTTT

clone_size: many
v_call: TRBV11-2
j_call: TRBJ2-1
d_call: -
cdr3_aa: CASSLKESIYNEQFF
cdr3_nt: TGTGCCAGCAGCTTAAAAGAGTCGATCTACAATGAGCAGTTCTTC

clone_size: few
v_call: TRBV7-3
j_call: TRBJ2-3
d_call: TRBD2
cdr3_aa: CASSSGLAGGNTDTQYF
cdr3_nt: TGTGCCAGCAGCTCTGGACTAGCGGGGGGCAACACAGATACGCAGTATTTT

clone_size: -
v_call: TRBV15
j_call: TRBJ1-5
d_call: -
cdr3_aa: CATGGRPGVRHQPQHF
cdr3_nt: TGTGCCACTGGGGGGAGACCGGGAGTCAGGCATCAGCCCCAGCATTTT

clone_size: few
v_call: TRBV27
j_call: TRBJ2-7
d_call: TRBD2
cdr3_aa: CASSPRGGGYPYEQYF
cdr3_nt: TGTGCCAGCAGTCCCCGCGGGGGAGGGTACCCATACGAGCAGTACTTC

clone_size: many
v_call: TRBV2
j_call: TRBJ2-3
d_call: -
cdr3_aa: CASRPPASTDTQYF
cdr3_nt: TGTGCCAGCAGACCACCGGCGAGTACAGATACGCAGTATTTT

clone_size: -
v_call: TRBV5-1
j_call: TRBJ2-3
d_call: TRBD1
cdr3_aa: CASSPDRGHRDTQYF
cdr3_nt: TGCGCCAGCAGCCCAGACAGGGGGCATAGAGATACGCAGTATTTT

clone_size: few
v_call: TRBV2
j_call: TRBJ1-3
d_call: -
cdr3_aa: CASSGLRGGNTIYF
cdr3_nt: TGTGCCAGCAGCGGACTGAGGGGTGGAAACACCATATATTTT

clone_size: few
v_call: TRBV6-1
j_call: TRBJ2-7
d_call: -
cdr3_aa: CASSTGFYEQYF
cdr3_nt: TGTGCCAGCAGCACAGGGTTCTACGAGCAGTACTTC

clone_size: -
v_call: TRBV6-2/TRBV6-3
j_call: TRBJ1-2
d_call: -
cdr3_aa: CASSYGAPNYGYTF
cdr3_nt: TGTGCCAGCAGTTACGGGGCCCCTAACTATGGCTACACCTTC

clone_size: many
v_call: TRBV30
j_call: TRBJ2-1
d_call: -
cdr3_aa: CAWSEVREQFF
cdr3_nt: TGTGCCTGGAGTGAGGTTAGGGAGCAGTTCTTC

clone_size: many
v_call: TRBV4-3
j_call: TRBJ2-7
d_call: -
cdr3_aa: CASSHDGGPGEQYF
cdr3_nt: TGCGCCAGCAGTCACGACGGGGGGCCGGGCGAGCAGTACTTC

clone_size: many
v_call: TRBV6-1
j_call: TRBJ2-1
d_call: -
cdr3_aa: CASRGGYRAGGTYNEQFF
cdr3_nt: TGTGCCAGCAGGGGGGGGTATCGGGCAGGGGGAACCTACAATGAGCAGTTCTTC

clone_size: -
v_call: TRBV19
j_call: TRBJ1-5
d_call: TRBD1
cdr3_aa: CASNNALDRGVNQPQHF
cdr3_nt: TGTGCCAGTAATAACGCCCTCGACAGGGGGGTCAATCAGCCCCAGCATTTT

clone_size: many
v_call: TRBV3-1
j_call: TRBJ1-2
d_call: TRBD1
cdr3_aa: CASSQDPGGYGYTF
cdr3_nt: TGTGCCAGCAGCCAAGACCCAGGGGGCTATGGCTACACCTTC

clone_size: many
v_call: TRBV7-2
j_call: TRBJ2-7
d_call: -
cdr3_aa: CASRSGGPTYEQYF
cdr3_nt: TGTGCCAGCAGGTCCGGGGGGCCGACCTACGAGCAGTACTTC

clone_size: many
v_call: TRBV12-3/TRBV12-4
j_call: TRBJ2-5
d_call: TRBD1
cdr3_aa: CASSWGQSETQYF
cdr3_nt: TGTGCCAGCAGTTGGGGACAGTCAGAGACCCAGTACTTC

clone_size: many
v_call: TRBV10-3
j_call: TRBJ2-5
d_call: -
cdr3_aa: CAISASGRRRETQYF
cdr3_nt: TGTGCCATCAGTGCCTCGGGACGTCGGCGGGAGACCCAGTACTTC

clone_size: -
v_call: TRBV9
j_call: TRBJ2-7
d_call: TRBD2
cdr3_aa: CASSPGLAGSSYEQYF
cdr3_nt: TGTGCCAGCAGCCCAGGACTAGCGGGGAGCTCCTACGAGCAGTACTTC

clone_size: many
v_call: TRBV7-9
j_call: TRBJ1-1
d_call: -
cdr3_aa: CASSLGQGSTFF
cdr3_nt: TGTGCCAGCAGCTTAGGGCAGGGGTCCACTTTCTTT

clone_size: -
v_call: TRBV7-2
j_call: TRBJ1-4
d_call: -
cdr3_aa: CASSLALGEKLFF
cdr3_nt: TGTGCCAGCAGCTTAGCGCTAGGTGAAAAACTGTTTTTT

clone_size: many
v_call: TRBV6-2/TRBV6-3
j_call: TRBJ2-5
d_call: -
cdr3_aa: CASSYSSGKSRNF
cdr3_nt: TGTGCCAGCAGTTACTCGTCAGGGAAGTCCAGGAATTTC

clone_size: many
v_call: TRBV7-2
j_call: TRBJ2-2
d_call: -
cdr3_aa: CASSLAERPNTGELFF
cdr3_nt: TGTGCCAGCAGCTTAGCGGAGAGACCGAACACCGGGGAGCTGTTTTTT

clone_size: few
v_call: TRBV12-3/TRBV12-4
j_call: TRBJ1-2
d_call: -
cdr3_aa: CASSLEQRGYTF
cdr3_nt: TGTGCCAGCAGTTTAGAACAGCGAGGCTACACCTTC

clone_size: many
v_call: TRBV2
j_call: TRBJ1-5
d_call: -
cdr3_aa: CASSETGYQPQHF
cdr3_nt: TGTGCCAGCAGCGAGACAGGTTATCAGCCCCAGCATTTT

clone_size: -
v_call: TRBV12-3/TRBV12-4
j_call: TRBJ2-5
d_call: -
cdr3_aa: CASSFTAKETQYF
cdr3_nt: TGTGCCAGCAGTTTCACGGCTAAAGAGACCCAGTACTTC

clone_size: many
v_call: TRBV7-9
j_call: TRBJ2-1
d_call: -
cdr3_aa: CASSLTAFPSGNEQFF
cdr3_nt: TGTGCCAGCAGCTTAACCGCGTTTCCCTCGGGCAATGAGCAGTTCTTC

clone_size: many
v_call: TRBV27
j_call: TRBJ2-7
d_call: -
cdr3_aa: CASSAHGTYSYEQYF
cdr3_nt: TGTGCCAGCAGTGCCCACGGGACATACTCCTACGAGCAGTACTTC

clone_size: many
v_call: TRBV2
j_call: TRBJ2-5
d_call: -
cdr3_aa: CASSLLQGHQETQYF
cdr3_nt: TGTGCCAGCAGCCTGTTACAGGGTCACCAAGAGACCCAGTACTTC

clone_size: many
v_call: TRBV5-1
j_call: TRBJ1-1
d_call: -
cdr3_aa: CASSGYLNTEAFF
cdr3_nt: TGCGCCAGCAGCGGGTACTTGAACACTGAAGCTTTCTTT

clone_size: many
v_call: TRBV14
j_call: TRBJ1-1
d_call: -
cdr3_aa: CASSQDLWGRNTEAFF
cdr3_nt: TGTGCCAGCAGCCAAGATCTGTGGGGTCGGAACACTGAAGCTTTCTTT

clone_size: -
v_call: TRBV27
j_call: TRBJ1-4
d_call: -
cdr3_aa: CASSLFFREREKLFF
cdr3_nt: TGTGCCAGCAGTTTATTCTTCCGGGAGCGTGAAAAACTGTTTTTT

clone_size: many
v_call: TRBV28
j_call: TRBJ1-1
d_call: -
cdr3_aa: CASTTYNWGTEAFF
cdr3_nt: TGTGCCAGCACCACGTACAACTGGGGCACTGAAGCTTTCTTT

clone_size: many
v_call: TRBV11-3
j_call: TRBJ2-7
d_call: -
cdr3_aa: CASSFSRTAGYEQYF
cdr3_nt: TGTGCCAGCAGCTTCTCTAGGACAGCTGGGTACGAGCAGTACTTC

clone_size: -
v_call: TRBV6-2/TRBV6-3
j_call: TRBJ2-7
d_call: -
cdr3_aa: CASMASYEQYF
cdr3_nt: TGTGCCAGCATGGCCTCCTACGAGCAGTACTTC

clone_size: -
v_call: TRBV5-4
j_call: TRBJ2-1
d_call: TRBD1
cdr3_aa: CASSSAGTGFNEQFF
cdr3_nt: TGTGCCAGCAGTTCCGCCGGGACAGGGTTTAATGAGCAGTTCTTC

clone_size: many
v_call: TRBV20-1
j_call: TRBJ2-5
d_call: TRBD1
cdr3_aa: CSARDRVIGTQYF
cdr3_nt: TGCAGTGCTAGGGACAGGGTTATTGGGACCCAGTACTTC

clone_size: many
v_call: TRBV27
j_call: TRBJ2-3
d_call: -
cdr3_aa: CASSIRHPSTDTQYF
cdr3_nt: TGTGCCAGCAGTATCCGACACCCAAGCACAGATACGCAGTATTTT

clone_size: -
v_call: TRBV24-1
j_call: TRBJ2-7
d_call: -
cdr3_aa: CATSETQGGEQYF
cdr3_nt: TGTGCCACCAGTGAAACTCAGGGAGGCGAGCAGTACTTC

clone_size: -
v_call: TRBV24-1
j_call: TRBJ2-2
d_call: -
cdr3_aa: CATSDPLQGTGELFF
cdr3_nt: TGTGCCACCAGTGACCCCTTGCAGGGAACCGGGGAGCTGTTTTTT

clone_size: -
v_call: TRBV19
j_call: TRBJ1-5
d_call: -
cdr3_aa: CASSMPPQPQHF
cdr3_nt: TGTGCCAGTAGTATGCCCCCTCAGCCCCAGCATTTT

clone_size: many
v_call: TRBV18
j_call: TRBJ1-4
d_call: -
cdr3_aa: CASSQNSELREKLFF
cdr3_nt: TGTGCCAGCTCACAGAACAGCGAGCTTCGGGAAAAACTGTTTTTT

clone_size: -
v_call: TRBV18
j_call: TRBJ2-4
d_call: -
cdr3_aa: CASSPALGIQGAMAKNIQYF
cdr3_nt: TGTGCCAGCTCCCCGGCACTCGGTATCCAAGGGGCTATGGCCAAAAACATTCAGTACTTC

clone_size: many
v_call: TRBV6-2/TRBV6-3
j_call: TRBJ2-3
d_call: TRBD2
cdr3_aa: CASCRGVGADTQYF
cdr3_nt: TGTGCCAGTTGCCGGGGGGTTGGTGCAGATACGCAGTATTTT

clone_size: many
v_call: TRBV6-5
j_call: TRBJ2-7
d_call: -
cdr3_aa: CASSYGQASDEQYF
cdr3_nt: TGTGCCAGCAGTTACGGGCAGGCAAGCGACGAGCAGTACTTC

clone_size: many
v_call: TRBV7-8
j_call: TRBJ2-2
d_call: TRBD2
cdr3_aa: CASSLARASAAGDTGELFF
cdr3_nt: TGTGCCAGCAGCTTAGCCCGGGCTAGCGCCGCGGGGGACACCGGGGAGCTGTTTTTT

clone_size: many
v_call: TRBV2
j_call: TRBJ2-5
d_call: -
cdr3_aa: CASSEFRGQETQYF
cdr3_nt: TGTGCCAGCAGTGAATTCCGGGGCCAGGAGACCCAGTACTTC

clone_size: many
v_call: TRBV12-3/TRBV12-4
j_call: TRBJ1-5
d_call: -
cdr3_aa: CASSLGSGSNQPQHF
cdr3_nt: TGTGCCAGCAGTTTAGGTTCTGGTAGCAATCAGCCCCAGCATTTT

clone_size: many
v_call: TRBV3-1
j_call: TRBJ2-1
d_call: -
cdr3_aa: CASGRSKRLYSEQFF
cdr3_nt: TGTGCCAGCGGGCGGTCAAAACGGCTCTACAGTGAGCAGTTCTTC

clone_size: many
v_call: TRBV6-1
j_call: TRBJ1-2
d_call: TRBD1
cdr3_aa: CASSARTGGKNGYTF
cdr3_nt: TGTGCCAGCAGTGCTCGGACAGGGGGAAAGAATGGCTACACCTTC

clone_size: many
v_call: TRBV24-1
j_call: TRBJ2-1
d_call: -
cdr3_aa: CATSENYRAEQFF
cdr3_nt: TGTGCCACCAGTGAAAACTACAGGGCTGAGCAGTTCTTC

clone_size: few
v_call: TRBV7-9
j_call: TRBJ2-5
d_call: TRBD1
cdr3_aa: CASSSGDRGLPQYF
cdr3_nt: TGTGCCAGCAGCTCGGGGGACAGGGGGTTGCCCCAGTACTTC

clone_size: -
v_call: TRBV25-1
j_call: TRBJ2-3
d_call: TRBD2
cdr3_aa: CASSEFPGFAGGPNTDTQYF
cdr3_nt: TGTGCCAGCAGTGAATTTCCAGGATTCGCGGGGGGGCCGAACACAGATACGCAGTATTTT

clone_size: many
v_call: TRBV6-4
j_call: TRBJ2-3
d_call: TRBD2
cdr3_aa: CASSDSDGGANTQYF
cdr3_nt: TGTGCCAGCAGTGACTCGGACGGGGGGGCGAATACGCAGTATTTT

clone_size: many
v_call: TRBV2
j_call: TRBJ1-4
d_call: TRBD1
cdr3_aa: CASSYTGARDEKLFF
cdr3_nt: TGTGCCAGCAGTTACACAGGGGCCCGCGATGAAAAACTGTTTTTT